This T cell receptor beta chain derives from a study of PD-1 blockade in classical Hodgkin lymphoma. As for the study in general: The study gave patients nivolumab 3 mg/kg intravenously every 2 weeks.

Documented time point: cycle 4 day 1 (C4D1), after more than five weeks of nivolumab. Every patient experienced relapse after autologous stem cell transplantation, and brentuximab vedotin exposure varied. Complete response, partial response or progressive disease constituted the best response categories observed. Trimming removed 3 bases from V and 2 bases from J, with 24 bases in between. The CDR3 length is 19 residues. The germline gives CDR1 SGDLS, CDR2 YYNGEE. Study conclusions and caveats: Baseline diversity in complete responders resembled that of newly diagnosed patients. Newly diagnosed patients were said to have less baseline TCR diversity than healthy donors did.

In the case of this clone: Its antigen is not identified.

Method: immunoSEQ multiplex PCR; TCRdb's copy keeps in-frame clones and lacks some. The sample lists 100,000 or so clones, roughly nine tenths occurring once. The specimen comprised peripheral blood mononuclear cells (PBMCs), sampled before the fourth cycle of nivolumab. The rearrangement links TRBV9 to TRBJ2-1; tentative D call: TRBD2 (6 bases). The origin of this receptor is a human donor with classical Hodgkin lymphoma. CDR3 nucleotides: TGTGCCAGCAGCGCGCCCGGGACTGCCGACCCAGTACCCTACAATGAGCAGTTCTTC. Its protein is CASSAPGTADPVPYNEQFF.